These 22 T cell receptor beta chains were all obtained from the same sample, sequenced in a study of T cells in Graves' hyperthyroidism and ophthalmopathy. There were TCR beta CDR3 regions amplified from RNA transcripts. Carried out on the TCR CDR3, a first-round RT-PCR used the HTBI primer set. A single record per CDR3 protein comes from TCRdb applying MiXCR to the multiplex PCR reads. This table has roughly 740,000 distinct CDR3 sequences, 16% appearing once. The source material was blood. The receptors come from a man between 18 and 35 years old with Graves' hyperthyroidism.

The chain uses TRBV7-3 and TRBJ2-2; TRBD2 is a possible D gene (5 bases). Germline V lookup: CDR1 SGHTA, CDR2 FQGTGA. The CDR3 runs 14 residues. V was cut by 3 bases and J by 4 bases, with 9 bases left in between. CDR3 amino acids: CASSFKGSTGELFF. In DNA form, the CDR3 reads TGTGCCAGCAGCTTCAAAGGGAGCACCGGGGAGCTGTTTTTT.

This clonotype occurred many times. V usage is TRBV12-5 and J usage is TRBJ2-1; D is unclear. Germline CDR1 LGHNT, CDR2 FRNRAP. Trimming pared 1 base from V and 11 bases from J, leaving 6 bases between. This CDR3 has 11 amino acids. DNA for the CDR3: TGTGCTAGTGGTTTGGACACGCAGCAGTTCTTC. This sequence encodes CASGLDTQQFF.

This clonotype was observed a few times. A junction boundary mismatches the germline segment, possibly from a read error. The gene calls are TRBV7-9 and TRBJ2-7, with D perhaps matching TRBD2 (5 bases). Germline CDR1 SEHNR, CDR2 FQNEAQ (reference sequence). CDR3 size: 12 residues. The CDR3 region has the DNA TGTGCCAGCGGAGGACTCTCCAACGAGCAGTACTTC. Its translation: CASGGLSNEQYF.

This sequence joins TRBV12-5 and TRBJ2-1; 11 bases match TRBD2. Germline loops: CDR1 LGHNT, CDR2 FRNRAP. J was trimmed by 6 bases and V by 7 bases; bases with no gene match: 11. The CDR3 has 16 amino acids. The CDR3, as DNA: TGTGCTAGTGCCCCCATCGGACTAGCGGGCGGCAATGAGCAGTTCTTC. This translates into CASAPIGLAGGNEQFF. The variable domain in full, completed from reference TRBV12-5 and TRBJ2-1, reads DARVTQTPRHKVTEMGQEVTMRCQPILGHNTVFWYRQTMMQGLELLAYFRNRAPLDDSGMPKDRFSAEMPDATLATLKIQPSEPRDSAVYFCASAPIGLAGGNEQFFGPGTRLTVL.

This clonotype was seen only a few times. V usage is TRBV6-1 and J usage is TRBJ2-2; 10 nucleotides line up with TRBD2. This CDR3 has 17 amino acids. Losses at the gene ends were 6 bases for V and 5 bases for J; bases not matched to a gene: 12. Germline V CDR1 and CDR2: MNHNS, SASEGT. CDR3 nucleotides: TGTGCCAGCAGCGGGATCCTAGCGGGAGTTTATACCGGGGAGCTGTTTTTT. This codes for CASSGILAGVYTGELFF.

The chain is built from TRBV5-1 and TRBJ2-1; unclear D gene. CDR1 and CDR2 (germline): SGHRS, YFSETQ. V gave up 0 bases and J gave up 4 bases, with 11 bases separating them. This CDR3 is built from 15 residues. The CDR3 region is CASSLEAPIYNEQFF. CDR3 nucleotides: TGCGCCAGCAGCTTGGAAGCCCCCATATACAATGAGCAGTTCTTC.

The chain has TRBV18 and TRBJ2-1; 11 bases are shared with TRBD2. V dropped 3 bases and J dropped 5; count of bases not matched to a gene: 3. The CDR3 is 15 amino acids. Per the germline V gene, CDR1 is KGHSH and CDR2 is LQKENI. The CDR3 loop reads CASSPSGRGDNEQFF. CDR3 bases: TGTGCCAGCTCACCTAGCGGGAGGGGAGACAATGAGCAGTTCTTC. Filled out from reference TRBV18 and TRBJ2-1, the complete variable domain reads NAGVMQNPRHLVRRRGQEARLRCSPMKGHSHVYWYRQLPEEGLKFMVYLQKENIIDESGMPKERFSAEFPKEGPSILRIQQVVRGDSAAYFCASSPSGRGDNEQFFGPGTRLTVL.

The chain couples TRBV7-9 to TRBJ2-7; D is uncertain. Germline V lookup: CDR1 SEHNR, CDR2 FQNEAQ (reference sequence). CDR3 length equals 11 residues. V lost 5 bases and J 6 bases, leaving 8 bases between the germline ends. This CDR3 reads CASSPMSEQYF. The CDR3 region has the DNA TGTGCCAGCAGCCCTATGTCCGAGCAGTACTTC.

This clonotype was seen more than once but under ten times. The rearrangement links TRBV6-1 to TRBJ1-2; no firm D call. V gave up 5 bases and J gave up 2 bases, with 12 bases separating them. Germline V gives CDR1 MNHNS, CDR2 SASEGT. The CDR3 sequence is 14 residues long. CDR3 protein: CASSPWPTNYGYTF. The CDR3 DNA reads TGTGCCAGCAGTCCCTGGCCCACGAACTATGGCTACACCTTC.

The gene calls are TRBV6-1 and TRBJ2-7; TRBD1 matches 7 bases. Germline CDR1 MNHNS, CDR2 SASEGT. The length of the CDR3 is 14 residues. Germline trimming cut 7 bases from V and 2 bases from J; bases unmatched to any gene: 8. CDR3 residues: CASTRSTGTYEQYF. The CDR3 DNA reads TGTGCCAGCACCAGGTCGACAGGGACCTACGAGCAGTACTTC.

This clonotype was seen only a few times. V gene TRBV5-1 combines with J gene TRBJ2-3; D is tentatively TRBD1 or TRBD2 (5 bases each). V lost 4 bases and J 0 bases, leaving 12 bases between the germline ends. The CDR3 length is 15 residues. CDR1 and CDR2 (germline): SGHRS, YFSETQ. DNA of the CDR3: TGCGCCAGCAGCGAGGGGCGCCGGAGCACAGATACGCAGTATTTT. It specifies CASSEGRRSTDTQYF.

This clonotype has more than one count but fewer than ten. A read error may explain this, as a much larger clone is one base away. J is TRBJ2-7 and V is TRBV28, with 7 bases lining up with TRBD1. The CDR3 length is 15 residues. From germline, CDR1 is MDHEN and CDR2 SYDVKM. The V and J ends lost 8 bases and 0 bases, in that order; junction bases with no gene match: 10. This CDR3 reads CASGSTGRISYEQYF. CDR3 in DNA: TGTGCCAGCGGTTCGACAGGGCGAATCTCCTACGAGCAGTACTTC.

The chain uses TRBV9 and TRBJ2-7, with TRBD2 matching 11 bases. The CDR3 contains 17 residues. Germline assignment: CDR1 SGDLS and CDR2 YYNGEE. The V segment lost 4 bases and the J segment 6 bases; nucleotides outside the gene matches: 15. CDR3 amino acids: CASSRTQTLAGGSEQYF. CDR3 coding DNA: TGTGCCAGCAGCCGAACCCAAACCCTAGCGGGAGGAAGCGAGCAGTACTTC.

In the case of this clonotype: A read error may produce the germline difference seen at one junction end. The chain recombines TRBV28 with TRBJ2-5; D remains unclear. Germline lookup yields CDR1 MDHEN and CDR2 SYDVKM. The CDR3 runs to 13 residues. The CDR3 reads CASSDPAQGTQYF. CDR3 nucleotide sequence: TGTGCCAGCAGCGACCCGGCTCAAGGGACCCAGTACTTC. Together with reference TRBV28 and TRBJ2-5, the CDR3 gives the full variable domain: DVKVTQSSRYLVKRTGEKVFLECVQDMDHENMFWYRQDPGLGLRLIYFSYDVKMKEKGDIPEGYSVSREKKERFSLILESASTNQTSMYLCASSDPAQGTQYFGPGTRLLVL.

This clonotype was observed a handful of times. V usage is TRBV3-1 and J usage is TRBJ1-1, with a weak D call TRBD1 (5 bases). Trimming stripped 0 bases from V and 5 bases from J, with 13 bases between. The CDR3 is made up of 15 amino acids. Per germline, CDR1 LGHDT and CDR2 YNNKEL (reference sequence). The CDR3: CASSQEEGSFTEAFF. In DNA, the CDR3 is TGTGCCAGCAGCCAAGAGGAGGGGTCGTTTACTGAAGCTTTCTTT.

This clonotype was seen only once. A much larger clone differs from this one at a single base, so this may be a read error. V usage is TRBV3-1 and J usage is TRBJ1-1, with D perhaps TRBD1 (6 bases). The CDR3 length is 14 residues. The V end was cut by 7 bases, the J end by 7 bases, with 19 bases between. The germline CDR1 and CDR2 sequences are LGHDT and YNNKEL (reference sequence). CDR3 DNA: TGTGCCAGCAACCGGGGAAAGGACAGTATTGAAGCTTTCTTT. As protein: CASNRGKDSIEAFF.

The table lists this clonotype with many counts. The chain uses TRBV2 and TRBJ2-1; the D is unclear. The germline CDR1 and CDR2 sequences are SNHLY and FYNNEI. The CDR3 has 14 amino acids. Trimming removed 7 bases from V and 2 bases from J, with 12 bases in between. The CDR3 DNA sequence: TGTGCCAGCACAGACAACCTCCCCTACAATGAGCAGTTCTTC. It is translated as CASTDNLPYNEQFF.

Points on this clonotype: A single base separates this from a much larger clone, so it may be a read error. The chain recombines TRBV28 with TRBJ1-2; D is undetermined. Germline V lookup: CDR1 MDHEN, CDR2 SYDVKM. V was shortened by 7 bases and J by 6 bases, with 15 bases between the two germline ends. This CDR3 contains 13 residues. The CDR3 sequence: CASTTPRKDGYTF. In DNA form, the CDR3 reads TGTGCCAGCACCACCCCCAGGAAGGATGGCTACACCTTC.

This clonotype was counted ten times or more. This chain uses TRBV28 with TRBJ2-1; 8 nucleotides agree with TRBD2. Looked up from germline, CDR1 is MDHEN and CDR2 is SYDVKM. The CDR3 covers 19 residues. Trimming took 5 bases from V and 4 from J; bases not matched to a gene: 19. This CDR3 reads CASSPLGSGSEGPYNEQFF. For the CDR3, the DNA is TGTGCCAGCAGTCCTTTGGGAAGCGGGAGCGAGGGGCCATACAATGAGCAGTTCTTC.

Ten or more counts support this clonotype. The chain employs TRBV12-3 or TRBV12-4 and TRBJ1-5, with a possible D match to TRBD1 (5 bases). The CDR3 contains 17 residues. Between the trimmed V and J ends, which lost 2 bases and 5 bases, there was a span of 19 bases. The CDR3 DNA is TGTGCCAGCAGTTTACCTTCGAGGGGCGGGTTGTATCAGCCCCAGCATTTT. Translation: CASSLPSRGGLYQPQHF.

This chain uses TRBV6-2 or TRBV6-3 with TRBJ2-7, with no clear D. The CDR3 covers 12 residues. V was clipped by 4 bases and J by 2 bases, with 6 bases between them. The germline V gene has CDR1 MNHEY and CDR2 SVGEGT. CDR3 amino acids: CASSSQAYEQYF. In nucleotides, the CDR3 is TGTGCCAGCAGTTCGCAGGCCTACGAGCAGTACTTC.

This clonotype was seen at least ten times. V gene TRBV3-1 combines with J gene TRBJ2-3, with 10 bases aligning to TRBD2. Germline assignment: CDR1 LGHDT and CDR2 YNNKEL (reference sequence). The CDR3 totals 16 residues. V trimming: 1 base; J trimming: 4 bases; junction bases outside the gene matches: 5. CDR3 DNA: TGTGCCAGCAGCCAAGTCTTCCTAGCGGGAGCAGATACGCAGTATTTT. Its protein is CASSQVFLAGADTQYF.